These 29 T cell receptor beta chains were all obtained from the same sample, sequenced in a study of T-cell reconstitution after alpha-beta-depleted transplantation in children. This sample's TCRbeta library carried unique molecular identifier barcodes. MiXCR was run by TCRdb on the PCR reads, yielding one entry per CDR3 protein. The sample shows about 270,000 distinct CDR3 sequences, more than 8% of them seen only once. Sequenced here: PBMCs from the stem cell graft donor, sampled from the stem cell graft. Every receptor here comes from a human donor who donated a stem cell graft to a child with SCID.

Many counts were recorded for this clonotype. V and J are TRBV10-3 and TRBJ2-1; no definite D call. Between the trimmed V and J ends, which lost 2 bases and 8 bases, there was a span of 10 bases. This CDR3 is built from 13 residues. Germline V gene data show CDR1 as ENHRY and CDR2 as SYGVKD. CDR3: CAISERQFDEQFF. The CDR3 DNA sequence: TGTGCCATCAGTGAGAGACAATTTGATGAGCAGTTCTTC.

This clonotype came up a few times. V is TRBV5-1 and J is TRBJ2-7, with 8 bases identical to TRBD2. The germline gives CDR1 SGHRS, CDR2 YFSETQ. The length of the CDR3 is 16 residues. V gave up 4 bases and J gave up 0 bases; unmatched junction bases: 9. CDR3 protein: CASSPGAGGLSYEQYF. CDR3 sequence (DNA): TGCGCCAGCAGCCCAGGGGCGGGGGGTCTCTCCTACGAGCAGTACTTC. Drawing the rest from reference TRBV5-1 and TRBJ2-7, the complete variable domain is KAGVTQTPRYLIKTRGQQVTLSCSPISGHRSVSWYQQTPGQGLQFLFEYFSETQRNKGNFPGRFSGRQFSNSRSEMNVSTLELGDSALYLCASSPGAGGLSYEQYFGPGTRLTVT.

This clonotype was recorded at least ten times. V gene TRBV6-5 combines with J gene TRBJ1-2; a possible D gene is TRBD1 (6 bases). The germline V gene has CDR1 MNHEY and CDR2 SVGAGI. This CDR3 contains 15 residues. The V end was cut by 6 bases, the J end by 2 bases, with 16 bases between. The CDR3 loop reads CASRRGTQGNYGYTF. CDR3 nucleotides: TGTGCCAGCAGACGCGGGACACAAGGGAACTATGGCTACACCTTC.

The CDR3 region is CSVEKAGRGANVLTF. CDR3 bases: TGCAGCGTTGAAAAAGCGGGTCGCGGGGCCAACGTCCTGACTTTC. This rearrangement joins TRBV29-1 to TRBJ2-6; tentatively, D is TRBD2 (6 bases). The CDR3 spans 15 residues. The V end was cut by 2 bases, the J end by 4 bases, with 12 bases between. Germline V gene lookup returns CDR1 SQVTM and CDR2 ANQGSEA.

CDR3 region: CASSPRTDQETQYF. As DNA, the CDR3 is TGTGCCAGCAGCCCGAGGACAGATCAAGAGACCCAGTACTTC. The chain uses TRBV7-9 and TRBJ2-5; TRBD1 is a possible D gene (6 bases). CDR1 is SEHNR, CDR2 FQNEAQ, per germline (reference sequence). CDR3 length equals 14 residues. V lost 5 bases and J 2 bases, leaving 12 bases between the germline ends. The full variable domain, completed using reference TRBV7-9 and TRBJ2-5, is DTGVSQNPRHKITKRGQNVTFRCDPISEHNRLYWYRQTLGQGPEFLTYFQNEAQLEKSRLLSDRFSAERPKGSFSTLEIQRTEQGDSAMYLCASSPRTDQETQYFGPGTRLLVL.

This clonotype turned up a few times. The chain employs TRBV7-2 and TRBJ2-4; TRBD1 agrees at 9 bases. V trimming: 2 bases; J trimming: 7 bases; junction bases outside the gene matches: 9. The germline V gene has CDR1 SGHTA and CDR2 FQGNSA. The CDR3 loop spans 16 amino acids. CDR3: CASSLPLRDRDNIQYF. For the CDR3, the DNA is TGTGCCAGCAGCTTACCTTTACGGGACAGGGATAACATTCAGTACTTC.

This clonotype was counted at least ten times. The chain uses TRBV5-1 and TRBJ2-2; D call uncertain. The V gene's germline CDR1 is SGHRS and CDR2 YFSETQ. The V gene lost 2 bases and the J gene lost 7 bases, with 6 bases spanning the gap. This CDR3 has 12 residues. CDR3 sequence reads: CASSFSGGELFF. In DNA, the CDR3 is TGCGCCAGCAGCTTCTCCGGCGGGGAGCTGTTTTTT. The full variable domain, with the rest looked up from reference TRBV5-1 and TRBJ2-2, is KAGVTQTPRYLIKTRGQQVTLSCSPISGHRSVSWYQQTPGQGLQFLFEYFSETQRNKGNFPGRFSGRQFSNSRSEMNVSTLELGDSALYLCASSFSGGELFFGEGSRLTVL.

This clonotype has more than one count but fewer than ten. The chain joins TRBV12-3 or TRBV12-4 to TRBJ2-1, with 8 bases matching TRBD2. The CDR3 is made up of 16 amino acids. The V and J ends lost 6 bases and 7 bases, in that order; junction bases with no gene match: 14. This CDR3 is CASSPTRGGSWNEQFF. CDR3 bases: TGTGCCAGCAGCCCCACCCGGGGGGGGTCTTGGAATGAGCAGTTCTTC.

This clonotype occurred many times. This chain connects TRBV29-1 to TRBJ2-3; 15 nucleotides match TRBD2. Germline CDR1 is SQVTM and CDR2 is ANQGSEA. V lost 3 bases to trimming and J lost 5 bases; unmatched junction nucleotides: 6. This CDR3 has 16 residues. CDR3 bases: TGCAGCGTTGACGGGACTAGCGGGGGGCCTCTAGATACGCAGTATTTT. Translating it yields CSVDGTSGGPLDTQYF.

Ten or more counts support this clonotype. This chain connects TRBV10-3 to TRBJ1-1; 8 bases align to TRBD1. V shed 5 bases, J shed 1 base, and the junction held 3 bases outside the gene matches. This CDR3 is built from 14 residues. Germline V gives CDR1 ENHRY, CDR2 SYGVKD. The CDR3 region has the DNA TGTGCCATCAGTCAGGGGGCCAAGAACACTGAAGCTTTCTTT. Residues: CAISQGAKNTEAFF.

The sample holds a few counts of this clonotype. This chain uses TRBV7-2 with TRBJ2-1, with TRBD2 matching over 8 bases. The CDR3 is 14 amino acids. The trim removed 3 bases at V and 9 bases at J, leaving 7 bases unmatched. Germline V lookup: CDR1 SGHTA, CDR2 FQGNSA. The CDR3 is CASSFASGGTEQFF. The CDR3 DNA sequence: TGTGCCAGCAGCTTTGCAAGCGGGGGTACTGAGCAGTTCTTC.

This clonotype was counted between two and nine times. The V and J genes are TRBV6-1 and TRBJ1-1, with a tentative D call TRBD1 (6 bases). V was cut by 6 bases and J by 0 bases, with 14 bases left in between. CDR1 MNHNS and CDR2 SASEGT come from the germline V gene. The CDR3 has 15 amino acids. The CDR3 coding sequence is TGTGCCAGCAGGAAAATTGGGGGGCTGAACACTGAAGCTTTCTTT. It encodes CASRKIGGLNTEAFF.

The chain recombines TRBV7-3 with TRBJ2-1, with TRBD2 as a possible D gene (6 bases). Trimming took 5 bases from V and 7 from J, leaving 15 bases between them. The germline V gene encodes CDR1 SGHTA and CDR2 FQGTGA. CDR3 length equals 14 residues. In nucleotides, the CDR3 is TGTGCCAGCAGCCACCGGGGGAACCGAAATGAGCAGTTCTTC. It is translated as CASSHRGNRNEQFF.

The chain has TRBV7-6 and TRBJ2-3; tentatively, D is TRBD2 (6 bases). V was trimmed by 1 base and J by 0 bases, leaving 17 bases between them. The CDR3 extends over 18 amino acids. Germline loops: CDR1 SGHVS, CDR2 FNYEAQ. DNA of the CDR3: TGTGCCAGCAGCTTAGATGGGAGGTTAGCGGTTAGCACAGATACGCAGTATTTT. Amino acids: CASSLDGRLAVSTDTQYF.

This chain joins TRBV11-2 and TRBJ2-3, with TRBD2 as a possible D gene (5 bases). The CDR3 has 16 amino acids. Trimming cost V 3 bases and J 0 bases, with 13 bases left between them. Germline-derived CDR1 and CDR2 are SGHAT and FQNNGV. In nucleotides, the CDR3 is TGTGCCAGCAGCTTTAATGCGGGCGGGAGCACAGATACGCAGTATTTT. Encoded protein: CASSFNAGGSTDTQYF.

This clonotype has a handful of counts. This rearrangement joins TRBV25-1 to TRBJ2-5; D may be TRBD1 or TRBD2 (5 bases each). Germline V CDR1 and CDR2: MGHDK, SYGVNS. There are 16 residues in the CDR3. V lost 3 bases and J lost 3, with 17 bases in between. CDR3 DNA: TGTGCCAGCAGTGACTTTGCCGACAGAGGGAAAGAGACCCAGTACTTC. It is translated as CASSDFADRGKETQYF.

This clonotype was counted only a few times. The chain uses TRBV6-5 and TRBJ2-7; tentative D call: TRBD2 (5 bases). V was trimmed by 2 bases and J by 0 bases, leaving 8 bases between them. Per the germline V gene, CDR1 is MNHEY and CDR2 is SVGAGI. CDR3 length: 14 residues. The CDR3 sequence is CASSYLGDSYEQYF. The CDR3 DNA reads as TGTGCCAGCAGTTACCTGGGAGACTCCTACGAGCAGTACTTC.

This clonotype was seen just once. Being one base from a much bigger clone, this may be a read error. The chain has TRBV5-1 and TRBJ2-3, with D possibly being TRBD2 (5 bases). This CDR3 contains 16 residues. V was clipped by 2 bases and J by 0 bases, with 13 bases between them. Per the germline V gene, CDR1 is SGHRS and CDR2 is YFSETQ. The CDR3 sequence: CASSLTGSTSTDTQYF. CDR3 nucleotides: TGCGCCAGCAGCTTAACGGGGAGTACTAGCACAGATACGCAGTATTTT.

The chain couples TRBV12-3 or TRBV12-4 to TRBJ1-2; D remains ambiguous. V lost 6 bases, J lost 2 bases, and 10 bases lay in between. The CDR3 is made up of 13 amino acids. CDR3 amino acids: CASSVVVNYGYTF. As DNA, the CDR3 is TGTGCCAGCAGCGTAGTCGTGAACTATGGCTACACCTTC.

This rearrangement joins TRBV10-3 to TRBJ2-4; 10 nucleotides line up with TRBD1. V lost 6 bases to trimming and J lost 6 bases; unmatched junction nucleotides: 8. This CDR3 is built from 15 residues. Germline V gene lookup returns CDR1 ENHRY and CDR2 SYGVKD. The CDR3 protein is CAISAGQGLGNIQYF. CDR3 DNA sequence: TGTGCCATCAGCGCGGGACAGGGGTTGGGAAACATTCAGTACTTC.

This clonotype was seen only a few times. The rearrangement links TRBV12-3 or TRBV12-4 to TRBJ1-2, with D uncertain. Between the trimmed V and J ends, which lost 3 bases and 10 bases, there was a span of 9 bases. This CDR3 comprises 11 residues. The CDR3 bases are TGTGCCAGCAGTTTCATGGGAATCTACACCTTC. Protein product: CASSFMGIYTF.

The CDR3 DNA follows: TGTGCCAGCAGCTTAAGCGGGGCCCACCAAGAGACCCAGTACTTC. This codes for CASSLSGAHQETQYF. The chain carries TRBV7-3 and TRBJ2-5; D perhaps matches TRBD2 (6 bases). The germline V gene has CDR1 SGHTA and CDR2 FQGTGA. V was trimmed by 1 base and J by 0 bases, leaving 9 bases between them. The CDR3 is made up of 15 amino acids.

The chain couples TRBV20-1 to TRBJ1-2; D not resolved. Germline CDR1 and CDR2: DFQATT and SNEGSKA (reference sequence). The CDR3 loop spans 12 amino acids. The CDR3 protein is CSGLRVNYGYTF. The CDR3 DNA follows: TGCAGCGGTCTACGGGTCAACTATGGCTACACCTTC.

This chain links TRBV5-1 with TRBJ2-2; no definite D call. Trimming removed 1 base from V and 8 bases from J, with 9 bases in between. This CDR3 is 13 amino acids long. Germline assignment: CDR1 SGHRS and CDR2 YFSETQ. The CDR3 spells CASSLNVMGELFF. DNA of the CDR3: TGCGCCAGCAGCTTGAATGTTATGGGGGAGCTGTTTTTT.

A few counts support this clonotype. The chain is built from TRBV5-1 and TRBJ2-3, with D unclear. CDR3 size: 16 residues. The V end lost 6 bases, the J end lost 0 bases, and 17 bases lay between the germline ends. CDR1 and CDR2 from the germline V gene are SGHRS and YFSETQ. CDR3 sequence reads: CASKLELTESTDTQYF. The CDR3 nucleotides read TGCGCCAGCAAGCTTGAATTAACGGAAAGCACAGATACGCAGTATTTT.

This chain links TRBV20-1 with TRBJ2-2; the D is unclear. In germline, CDR1 is DFQATT, CDR2 SNEGSKA (reference sequence). The length of the CDR3 is 12 residues. V was pared by 1 base and J by 6 bases, with 6 bases between. The CDR3, as DNA: TGCAGTGCTAGAGCCGGTGCCGGGGAGCTGTTTTTT. Its translation is CSARAGAGELFF.

The chain uses TRBV12-3 or TRBV12-4 and TRBJ2-1, with 9 nucleotides matching TRBD1. The CDR3 loop spans 17 amino acids. Germline trimming cut 4 bases from V and 10 bases from J; bases unmatched to any gene: 17. Here the CDR3 DNA reads TGTGCCAGCAGTTCCCGTATGGGACAGGGCTACAACAGCGAGCAGTTCTTC. It specifies CASSSRMGQGYNSEQFF.

This clonotype came up a few times. This sequence joins TRBV5-1 and TRBJ2-1; the D call may be TRBD1 or TRBD2 (5 bases each). The ends were cut back, 7 bases at V and 6 bases at J, with 17 bases in the middle. Germline V gene lookup returns CDR1 SGHRS and CDR2 YFSETQ. The CDR3 spans 14 residues. The CDR3 region is CASSEGSQGNEQFF. The CDR3 DNA reads as TGCGCCAGCTCTGAGGGTTCCCAGGGCAATGAGCAGTTCTTC.

The rearrangement joins TRBV10-2 to TRBJ1-1, with 7 nucleotides matching TRBD1. There are 12 residues in the CDR3. Looked up from germline, CDR1 is WSHSY and CDR2 is SAAADI. The V and J ends lost 2 bases and 8 bases, in that order; junction bases with no gene match: 2. The CDR3 loop is CASSEGRGEAFF. The CDR3 DNA reads as TGCGCCAGCAGTGAGGGCAGGGGGGAAGCTTTCTTT.